This T cell receptor (beta chain) comes out of a study of regulatory T cells in long-lasting Graves disease. Notes on the study in general: Study was limited to peripheral blood, excluding thyroid tissue.

Described time point: newly diagnosed GD, antithyroid drugs for less than 3 months. The authors made the TCR library using RNA they extracted from PBMCs. This clonotype showed up many times. Its antigen is currently unknown. V was pared by 2 bases and J by 7 bases, with 2 bases of the junction left unmatched. The CDR3 contains 14 residues. Germline V CDR1 and CDR2: ENHRY, SYGVKD. Both iRepertoire HTBI primers and Arm-PCR of CDR3 regions were used to build the TCR beta libraries. TCRdb re-derived calls from the multiplex PCR reads in MiXCR, one entry per CDR3 protein. The profile shows 250,000 to 400,000 distinct CDR3 sequences, more than 15% of them singletons.

This receptor was identified in a female donor with Graves disease. This chain uses TRBV10-3 with TRBJ2-1, with 10 bases matching TRBD2. Sequencing used peripheral blood mononuclear cells (PBMCs), obtained at new diagnosis, from a patient treated with antithyroid drugs. The CDR3 spells CAISEGSGRNEQFF. The CDR3 DNA reads as TGTGCCATCAGTGAGGGTAGCGGGAGGAATGAGCAGTTCTTC.